A selection of T cell receptor beta chains follows, all from one sample in a study of T cell responses to AZD1222 COVID-19 vaccine. Assay: immunoSEQ multiplex PCR; the TCRdb copy retains only in-frame clones and omits some. The sample shows some 170,000 clones, more than 85% of them seen only once. Sequencing was performed on peripheral blood, taken 28 days after the second AZD1222 dose. These receptors all stem from an adult who received the AZD1222 COVID-19 vaccine. Both conserved end residues are part of each CDR3. The order of the fields is V gene, J gene, D gene, clone size, CDR3 protein, CDR3 DNA. A D gene is named only where the DNA matches it firmly. Rows may omit the clone size; those that give it use once, few, many or a size class.

>TRBV3-1/TRBV3-2|TRBJ2-5|-|-
CASVRTWLWETQYF
TGTGCCAGCGTACGCACCTGGTTGTGGGAGACCCAGTACTTC
>TRBV2|TRBJ2-2|-|-
CASRIQGGHKTGELFF
TGTGCCAGCAGGATCCAGGGGGGTCACAAAACCGGGGAGCTGTTTTTT
>TRBV4-1|TRBJ2-1|TRBD2|once
CASSQTSGGSRRLYNEQFF
TGCGCCAGCAGCCAAACTAGCGGGGGGAGCCGTCGCCTCTACAATGAGCAGTTCTTC
>TRBV18|TRBJ1-5|-|-
CASSPQGTNQPQHF
TGTGCCAGCTCACCACAGGGTACAAATCAGCCCCAGCATTTT
>TRBV20-1|TRBJ2-7|-|-
CSALNRAEQYF
TGCAGTGCCCTGAACAGGGCCGAGCAGTACTTC
>TRBV5-5|TRBJ1-1|-|-
CASSFGSVRANTEAFF
TGTGCCAGCAGCTTTGGCTCAGTACGGGCGAACACTGAAGCTTTCTTT
>TRBV27|TRBJ1-2|-|once
CASSSGTRMPWGYTF
TGTGCCAGCAGTTCCGGGACACGCATGCCTTGGGGCTACACCTTC
>TRBV11-2|TRBJ2-5|-|-
CASSFGLQETQYF
TGTGCCAGCAGCTTCGGACTACAAGAGACCCAGTACTTC
>TRBV2|TRBJ2-7|-|-
CASSEALGNGEGYEQYF
TGTGCCAGCAGTGAAGCGCTTGGGAACGGAGAAGGCTACGAGCAGTACTTC
>TRBV18|TRBJ2-1|TRBD2|-
CASSPRRSLAGSSYNEQFF
TGTGCCAGCTCACCTCGAAGGTCGCTAGCGGGGAGCTCCTACAATGAGCAGTTCTTC
>TRBV6-5|TRBJ1-1|-|-
CASSHNQGNTEAFF
TGTGCCAGCAGTCATAACCAGGGAAACACTGAAGCTTTCTTT
>TRBV6-1|TRBJ1-6|-|-
CASSERGQGNSPLHF
TGTGCCAGCAGTGAAAGAGGGCAGGGAAACTCACCCCTCCACTTT
>TRBV6-2/TRBV6-3|TRBJ2-7|-|-
CASSRAELAYNEQYF
TGTGCCAGCAGCCGGGCCGAACTCGCGTATAACGAGCAGTACTTC
>TRBV27|TRBJ2-7|-|few
CASSPTATYEQYF
TGTGCCAGCAGTCCGACAGCGACCTACGAGCAGTACTTC
>TRBV10-2|TRBJ2-5|-|-
CAARGSLYGETQYF
TGCGCCGCTAGGGGGTCGCTGTACGGAGAGACCCAGTACTTC
>TRBV2|TRBJ2-2|TRBD2|-
CASSYVAGTNTGELFF
TGTGCCAGCAGTTACGTAGCGGGAACGAACACCGGGGAGCTGTTTTTT
>TRBV19|TRBJ1-5|-|-
CASSPALGVWNQPQHF
TGTGCCAGTAGTCCCGCCCTGGGCGTGTGGAATCAGCCCCAGCATTTT
>TRBV7-9|TRBJ2-7|-|-
CASRGVGTSYEQYF
TGTGCCAGCAGGGGGGTTGGCACCTCCTACGAGCAGTACTTC
>TRBV4-1|TRBJ2-7|-|-
CASSQDSSRALYEQYF
TGCGCCAGCAGCCAAGATTCCTCCCGGGCGCTCTACGAGCAGTACTTC
>TRBV2|TRBJ1-1|TRBD1|-
CASRVQGADTEAFF
TGTGCCAGCAGGGTACAGGGGGCGGACACTGAAGCTTTCTTT
>TRBV5-1|TRBJ2-6|-|-
CASSLWQAHSGANVLTF
TGCGCCAGCAGCTTGTGGCAGGCACACTCTGGGGCCAACGTCCTGACTTTC
>TRBV5-1|TRBJ2-4|TRBD2|-
CASSGGASGIGKNIQYF
TGCGCCAGCAGCGGGGGGGCTAGCGGGATTGGCAAAAACATTCAGTACTTC
>TRBV2|TRBJ2-3|-|-
CASSLTVDTQYF
TGTGCCAGCAGTCTGACGGTTGATACGCAGTATTTT
>TRBV7-3|TRBJ2-1|TRBD2|-
CASTLEPGGTYNEQFF
TGTGCCAGCACGTTAGAGCCGGGAGGGACCTACAATGAGCAGTTCTTC
>TRBV7-2|TRBJ1-6|-|-
CASRPQGYNSPLHF
TGTGCCAGCAGACCTCAGGGGTATAATTCACCCCTCCACTTT
>TRBV7-2|TRBJ2-5|TRBD2|-
CASSLGLAGGTETQYF
TGTGCCAGCAGCTTGGGACTAGCGGGGGGGACGGAGACCCAGTACTTC
>TRBV2|TRBJ2-7|-|-
CASTLSWGNEQYF
TGTGCCAGCACCCTGAGCTGGGGGAACGAGCAGTACTTC
>TRBV10-2|TRBJ2-2|-|-
CASRERRKVGVGELFF
TGCGCCAGCAGGGAAAGGCGGAAGGTGGGGGTCGGGGAGCTGTTTTTT
>TRBV30|TRBJ1-4|TRBD1|few
CAWSVRQGLLNEKLFF
TGTGCCTGGAGTGTCCGACAGGGACTGTTAAATGAAAAACTGTTTTTT
>TRBV11-3|TRBJ2-2|TRBD1|-
CASRAGTGASSTGELFF
TGTGCCAGCAGGGCCGGGACAGGGGCGTCCTCCACCGGGGAGCTGTTTTTT
>TRBV6-2/TRBV6-3|TRBJ2-7|-|-
CASSYGGAAYEQYF
TGTGCCAGCAGTTACGGCGGGGCGGCCTACGAGCAGTACTTC
>TRBV6-5|TRBJ1-1|-|-
CASKLSPRREVEAFF
TGTGCCAGCAAACTCTCCCCAAGACGAGAAGTTGAAGCTTTCTTT
>TRBV10-3|TRBJ2-4|-|-
CAISETQGVKAKNIQYF
TGTGCCATCAGTGAAACCCAGGGTGTTAAGGCCAAAAACATTCAGTACTTC
>TRBV7-6|TRBJ2-7|-|-
CASSTDTGTEYYEQYF
TGTGCCAGCAGCACAGACACCGGGACCGAGTACTACGAGCAGTACTTC